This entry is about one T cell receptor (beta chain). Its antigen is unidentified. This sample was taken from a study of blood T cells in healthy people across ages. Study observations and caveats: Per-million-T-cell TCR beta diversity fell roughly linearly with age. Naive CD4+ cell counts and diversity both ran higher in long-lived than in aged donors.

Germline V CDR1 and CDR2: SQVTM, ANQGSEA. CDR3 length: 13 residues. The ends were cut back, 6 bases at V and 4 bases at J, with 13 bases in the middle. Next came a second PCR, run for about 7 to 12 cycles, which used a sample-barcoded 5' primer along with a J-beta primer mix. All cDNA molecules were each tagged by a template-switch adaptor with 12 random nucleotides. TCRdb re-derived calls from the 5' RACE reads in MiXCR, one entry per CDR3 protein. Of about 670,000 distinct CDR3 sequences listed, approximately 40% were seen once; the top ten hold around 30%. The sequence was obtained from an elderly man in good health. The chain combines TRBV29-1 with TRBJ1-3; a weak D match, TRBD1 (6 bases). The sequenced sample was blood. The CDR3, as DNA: TGCAGCGTCGGGACAACCGAGGGAAACACCATATATTTT. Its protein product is CSVGTTEGNTIYF.